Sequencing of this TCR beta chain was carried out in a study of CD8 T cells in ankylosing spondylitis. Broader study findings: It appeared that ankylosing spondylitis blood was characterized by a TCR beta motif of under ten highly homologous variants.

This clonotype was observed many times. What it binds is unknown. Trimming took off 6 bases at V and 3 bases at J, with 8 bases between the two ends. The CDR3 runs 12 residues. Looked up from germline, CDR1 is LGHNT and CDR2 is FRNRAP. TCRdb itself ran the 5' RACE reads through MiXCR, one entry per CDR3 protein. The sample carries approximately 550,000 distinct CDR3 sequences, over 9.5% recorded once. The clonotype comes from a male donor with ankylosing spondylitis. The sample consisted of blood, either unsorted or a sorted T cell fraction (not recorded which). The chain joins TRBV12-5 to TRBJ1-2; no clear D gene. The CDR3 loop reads CASGPRDYGYTF. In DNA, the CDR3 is TGTGCTAGTGGACCACGGGACTATGGCTACACCTTC.